Shown below are 19 T cell receptor beta chains from a single sample sequenced in a study of T cell responses to AZD1222 COVID-19 vaccine. Sequencing was performed with immunoSEQ multiplex PCR; in TCRdb, only in-frame clones are kept and a portion is missing. The table lists roughly 120,000 clones, 86% of them singletons. The sequenced sample was peripheral blood, obtained 28 days after the second AZD1222 dose. All receptors come from an adult who received the AZD1222 COVID-19 vaccine.

This sequence joins TRBV19 and TRBJ2-7; TRBD1 matches 10 bases. This CDR3 region has 13 residues. Trimming at V came to 5 bases and at J to 8 bases, leaving 6 bases not matched to a gene. Germline-derived CDR1 and CDR2 are LNHDA and SQIVND (reference sequence). CDR3: CASSPGQGIKQYF. The CDR3 DNA reads TGTGCCAGTAGTCCGGGACAGGGGATAAAGCAGTACTTC.

The CDR3 loop reads CASSLGQGRGKLFF. The CDR3, as DNA: TGTGCCAGCAGCCTCGGACAGGGTAGAGGAAAACTGTTTTTT. The chain links TRBV3-1 (or the pseudogene TRBV3-2) to TRBJ1-4, with 8 positions matching TRBD1. The CDR3 is 14 amino acids. Germline CDR1 reads LGHDT; CDR2 reads YNNKEL (reference sequence). The V segment lost 4 bases and the J segment 10 bases; nucleotides outside the gene matches: 8.

V is TRBV28 and J is TRBJ1-2; no firm D call. CDR1 and CDR2 (germline): MDHEN, SYDVKM. V was shortened by 5 bases and J by 4 bases, with 11 bases between the two germline ends. CDR3 length: 13 amino acids. The CDR3 protein is CASSNTAAYGYTF. DNA for the CDR3: TGTGCCAGCAGTAACACAGCAGCCTATGGCTACACCTTC.

This chain links TRBV6-5 with TRBJ1-2; a weak D match, TRBD1 (5 bases). Germline-derived CDR1 and CDR2 are MNHEY and SVGAGI. The CDR3 totals 13 residues. The germline V and J ends were trimmed by 4 bases and 7 bases, with 13 bases remaining between them. The chain's CDR3 is CASSWGLGSGYTF. DNA for the CDR3: TGTGCCAGCAGTTGGGGACTCGGGAGTGGCTACACCTTC.

This chain links TRBV19 with TRBJ2-3; D unresolved. The CDR3 spans 14 residues. In germline, CDR1 is LNHDA, CDR2 SQIVND (reference sequence). V lost 6 bases and J lost 2, with 12 bases in between. The CDR3 loop is CASRVGPNTDTQYF. The CDR3 DNA sequence: TGTGCCAGTAGGGTTGGGCCGAACACAGATACGCAGTATTTT. The full variable domain, its missing parts supplied by reference TRBV19 and TRBJ2-3, is DGGITQSPKYLFRKEGQNVTLSCEQNLNHDAMYWYRQDPGQGLRLIYYSQIVNDFQKGDIAEGYSVSREKKESFPLTVTSAQKNPTAFYLCASRVGPNTDTQYFGPGTRLTVL.

The V call is TRBV6-5, the J call TRBJ1-1, with a tentative D call TRBD1 (5 bases). In germline, CDR1 is MNHEY, CDR2 SVGAGI. The V gene lost 0 bases and the J gene lost 2 bases, with 7 bases spanning the gap. This CDR3 spans 14 amino acids. DNA of the CDR3: TGTGCCAGCAGTTACTCGACAGCTAACACTGAAGCTTTCTTT. Amino acid sequence: CASSYSTANTEAFF.

The gene calls are TRBV19 and TRBJ2-1; D gene ambiguous. This CDR3 has 12 residues. Looked up from germline, CDR1 is LNHDA and CDR2 is SQIVND (reference sequence). Between the trimmed V and J ends, which lost 5 bases and 3 bases, there was a span of 5 bases. CDR3 in DNA: TGTGCCAGTAGTCCCGGCTACAATGAGCAGTTCTTC. It is translated as CASSPGYNEQFF.

V and J are TRBV7-6 and TRBJ2-7, with TRBD2 matching 7 bases. J lost 6 bases, V lost 4 bases, and 12 bases had no gene match. This CDR3 spans 15 amino acids. Germline CDR1 reads SGHVS; CDR2 reads FNYEAQ. CDR3 in amino acids: CASSSGGREVSEQYF. Written as DNA, the CDR3 is TGTGCCAGCAGCTCTGGGGGGAGGGAAGTGAGCGAGCAGTACTTC.

The chain recombines TRBV7-8 with TRBJ1-2; D remains unclear. The V end lost 2 bases, the J end lost 6 bases, and 13 bases lay between the germline ends. This CDR3 has 14 residues. Germline lookup yields CDR1 SGHVS and CDR2 FQNEAQ. The CDR3 coding sequence is TGTGCCAGCAGCTTACGACGGATTATTGATGGCTACACCTTC. This translates into CASSLRRIIDGYTF.

The rearrangement uses TRBV15 and TRBJ1-4; TRBD1 agrees at 8 bases. Germline V gene sequence: CDR1 LNHNV, CDR2 YYDKDF (reference sequence). This CDR3 spans 14 amino acids. The V and J ends lost 0 bases and 8 bases, in that order; junction bases with no gene match: 2. For the CDR3, the DNA is TGTGCCACCAGCAGAGACAGGGGGCAGGAAAAACTGTTTTTT. It encodes CATSRDRGQEKLFF.

The chain uses TRBV4-1 and TRBJ1-4; D is unresolved. Per the germline V gene, CDR1 is MGHRA and CDR2 is YSYEKL. V lost 1 base and J 8 bases, leaving 8 bases between the germline ends. The CDR3 is 13 residues long. This CDR3 is CASSQAAQEKLFF. The CDR3 DNA is TGCGCCAGCAGCCAAGCGGCTCAAGAAAAACTGTTTTTT.

The chain couples TRBV5-4 to TRBJ2-3; D is unresolved. The CDR3 covers 13 residues. Germline CDR1 reads SGHNT; CDR2 reads YYREEE (reference sequence). CDR3 residues: CVSHERTTDTQYF. In nucleotides, the CDR3 is TGTGTTTCCCACGAGCGAACCACAGATACGCAGTATTTT.

The chain employs TRBV6-5 and TRBJ2-2; perhaps TRBD1 as D (6 bases). Trimming shortened V by 8 bases and J by 2 bases, and 9 bases separated the two germline ends. The CDR3 is 13 residues long. Germline V gene lookup returns CDR1 MNHEY and CDR2 SVGAGI. CDR3 amino acids: CASRDINTGELFF. The CDR3 coding sequence is TGTGCCAGCCGGGACATTAACACCGGGGAGCTGTTTTTT.

The chain employs TRBV5-1 and TRBJ2-7; 7 bases line up with TRBD1. J lost 9 bases, V lost 3 bases, and 18 bases had no gene match. The length of the CDR3 is 16 residues. In germline, CDR1 is SGHRS, CDR2 YFSETQ. The CDR3 bases are TGCGCCAGCAGCTCGGGGACAGTTATCCCGGGTATGTGGCAGTACTTC. It yields the protein CASSSGTVIPGMWQYF.

The chain recombines TRBV6-5 with TRBJ1-2, with D perhaps matching TRBD1 (5 bases). V was clipped by 6 bases and J by 3 bases, with 8 bases between them. Germline loops: CDR1 MNHEY, CDR2 SVGAGI. CDR3 size: 12 residues. The CDR3 nucleotides are TGTGCCAGCAGAGGGGTCGACTATGGCTACACCTTC. Amino acid sequence: CASRGVDYGYTF.

The rearrangement uses TRBV7-2 and TRBJ2-5, with a weak D call TRBD1 (6 bases). The CDR3 contains 15 residues. From germline, CDR1 is SGHTA and CDR2 FQGNSA. V lost 1 base to trimming and J lost 1 base, with 10 bases between them. Here the CDR3 reads CASSLVQGFQETQYF. CDR3 DNA: TGTGCCAGCAGCTTAGTTCAGGGGTTCCAAGAGACCCAGTACTTC.

V gene TRBV27 combines with J gene TRBJ1-1; D is possibly TRBD1 (5 bases). In germline, CDR1 is MNHEY, CDR2 SMNVEV (reference sequence). The germline V and J ends were trimmed by 6 bases and 11 bases, with 25 bases remaining between them. The CDR3 contains 15 residues. This CDR3 reads CASRGTGTGFLWAFF. The DNA of the CDR3 is TGTGCCAGCAGAGGAACCGGGACCGGGTTCCTTTGGGCTTTCTTT.

The chain carries TRBV6-5 and TRBJ1-5; D unclear. This CDR3 has 13 residues. V was clipped by 0 bases and J by 8 bases, with 8 bases between them. The germline V gene has CDR1 MNHEY and CDR2 SVGAGI. CDR3 sequence: CASSYSRLEPQHF. As DNA, the CDR3 is TGTGCCAGCAGTTACTCGAGATTGGAGCCCCAGCATTTT.

The chain carries TRBV12-3 or TRBV12-4 and TRBJ1-1; D is ambiguous. Trimming cost V 3 bases and J 1 base, with 6 bases left between them. The CDR3 is 13 amino acids. CDR3 DNA: TGTGCCAGCAGTTTTTCCCGGAACACTGAAGCTTTCTTT. As protein: CASSFSRNTEAFF.